This T cell receptor (beta chain) came from a study of T cells in Graves' hyperthyroidism and ophthalmopathy. This clonotype showed up just a few times. CDR1 DFQATT and CDR2 SNEGSKA come from the germline V gene (reference sequence). The CDR3 extends over 15 amino acids. Trimming shortened V by 0 bases and J by 8 bases, and 14 bases separated the two germline ends. TCR beta CDR3 regions were amplified from RNA. Carried out on the TCR CDR3, a first-round RT-PCR used the HTBI primer set. TCRdb recomputed calls from the multiplex PCR reads with MiXCR, one row per CDR3 protein. Among 550,000 to 800,000 distinct CDR3 sequences, roughly 17% were seen once, and the ten largest hold 15% to 17%.

This clonotype was obtained from a man aged 50-60 years with Graves' hyperthyroidism. J is TRBJ1-6 and V is TRBV20-1; D not certain. Sequences were obtained from blood. CDR3 DNA: TGCAGTGCTAGAGATCGTATCCGGTTTGATTCACCCCTCCACTTT. Residues: CSARDRIRFDSPLHF.